The 4 T cell receptor beta chains below all came from one sample that was sequenced in a study of T cell repertoires in cytomegalovirus infection. Antigens for these TCRs are unknown. TCRdb redid the calling of the reads with MiXCR, one entry per CDR3 protein. The repertoire consists of around 500,000 distinct CDR3 sequences, with roughly 46% occurring once and the leading ten covering roughly two fifths. This sample comprised cultured PBMCs, obtained from culture after CMV antigen stimulation. The source is a human donor in good health (CMV status not recorded). Some clones in this sample may be carry-over from other donors' samples.

V gene TRBV6-1 combines with J gene TRBJ1-1; D unclear. CDR3 length: 13 residues. The V gene's germline CDR1 is MNHNS and CDR2 SASEGT. V lost 7 bases to trimming and J lost 2 bases, with 11 bases between them. CDR3 sequence (DNA): TGTGCCAGCACCTTAAACTTAAACACTGAAGCTTTCTTT. It encodes CASTLNLNTEAFF.

This chain links TRBV7-2 with TRBJ1-6; D not resolved. The CDR3 loop spans 13 amino acids. Germline V gene sequence: CDR1 SGHTA, CDR2 FQGNSA. Trimming cost V 7 bases and J 10 bases, with 14 bases left between them. The CDR3 here is CASTPGGNSPLHF. The DNA of the CDR3 is TGTGCCAGCACCCCGGGAGGTAACTCACCCCTCCACTTT. Together with reference TRBV7-2 and TRBJ1-6, the CDR3 gives the full variable domain: GAGVSQSPSNKVTEKGKDVELRCDPISGHTALYWYRQSLGQGLEFLIYFQGNSAPDKSGLPSDRFSAERTGGSVSTLTIQRTQQEDSAVYLCASTPGGNSPLHFGNGTRLTVT.

The chain links TRBV19 to TRBJ1-5, with 10 bases lining up with TRBD1. The trim removed 9 bases at V and 2 bases at J, leaving 13 bases unmatched. The CDR3 runs 17 residues. CDR1 is LNHDA and CDR2 is SQIVND in the germline V gene (reference sequence). In DNA form, the CDR3 reads TGTGCCAGCCAATCGGGACAGGGGTTGGGGGGCAATCAGCCCCAGCATTTT. Amino acid sequence: CASQSGQGLGGNQPQHF.

The chain carries TRBV4-1 and TRBJ2-1, with TRBD2 identical over 9 bases. Germline values: CDR1 MGHRA, CDR2 YSYEKL. This CDR3 is 16 amino acids long. The V gene end was trimmed by 4 bases and the J gene end by 4 bases; junction bases not matched to a gene: 8. DNA for the CDR3: TGCGCCAGCAGCCGATATAGCGGGGGAAATTACAATGAGCAGTTCTTC. Protein product: CASSRYSGGNYNEQFF.